The rows below give T cell receptor beta chains drawn from one sample of a study of blood T cells in healthy people across ages. TCRdb reprocessed the 5' RACE reads with MiXCR, giving one entry per CDR3 protein. The sample has 850,000 to 1,000,000 distinct CDR3 sequences; roughly half are singletons. The material sequenced was blood. The receptors originated from a woman aged 60-70 years in good health. The CDR3 runs from the conserved cysteine through the conserved F or W. Each record gives: CDR3 DNA, CDR3 protein, J gene, V gene, clone size, D gene. A D gene is named only where the DNA matches it firmly. A row's size may be missing; if present it is once, few, many or a size class.

TGTGCCAGCAGTGATCAGGGCTATGGCTACACCTTC CASSDQGYGYTF TRBJ1-2 TRBV25-1 few -
TGTGCCAGCAGTGAAGTAACAGGGGGGAGATACAATGAGCAGTACTTC CASSEVTGGRYNEQYF TRBJ2-5 TRBV25-1 - TRBD1
TGTGCCAGCAGTTTAGTCTACTCCTCCTACGAGCAGTACTTC CASSLVYSSYEQYF TRBJ2-7 TRBV28 - -
TGTGCCAGCACCAGATTAGGGGGGACAGGGGGCTGGGATGAGCAGTTCTTC CASTRLGGTGGWDEQFF TRBJ2-1 TRBV27 - TRBD1
TGTGCCAGCAGCTCTGTAGGGGCCTATGACGAGCAGTACTTC CASSSVGAYDEQYF TRBJ2-7 TRBV7-9 few -
TGTGCCAGCAGTTACGACAGCTTAGACCAGCAGTACTTC CASSYDSLDQQYF TRBJ2-5 TRBV6-2/TRBV6-3 - -
TGTGCCAGCAGCTCGACAGGGCCAAGGGAGACCCAGTACTTC CASSSTGPRETQYF TRBJ2-5 TRBV7-3 - TRBD1
TGCGCCAGCAGTCCCCAAAGAGCAAGGAACACCGGGGAGCTGTTTTTT CASSPQRARNTGELFF TRBJ2-2 TRBV12-3/TRBV12-4 - -
TGTGCCACCAGTGATCCCCCGGGTCTTGAGCAGTACTTC CATSDPPGLEQYF TRBJ2-7 TRBV24-1 few -
TGTGCCAGCACTTTGGCACTGGGACTAGCGTATGAGACCCAGTACTTC CASTLALGLAYETQYF TRBJ2-5 TRBV7-9 few TRBD2
TGTGCCAGCAGCTTATATGCGGGACCGCGGGATGAGCAGTTCTTC CASSLYAGPRDEQFF TRBJ2-1 TRBV7-3 - -
TGTGCCAACAGTACTAGCGGGAATCGTTACGAGCAGTACTTC CANSTSGNRYEQYF TRBJ2-7 TRBV12-3/TRBV12-4 - TRBD2
TGTGCCAGCAGCTCCCGCGCGTCGGGGCAAGAGACCCAGTACTTC CASSSRASGQETQYF TRBJ2-5 TRBV11-3 - -
TGCGCCAGCAGCTTCCTAGCGGGAGAGGGAGATACGCAGTATTTT CASSFLAGEGDTQYF TRBJ2-3 TRBV5-1 few TRBD2
TGTGCCAGCAGGAGCGGGAGGGCAGGAGATACGCAGTATTTT CASRSGRAGDTQYF TRBJ2-3 TRBV2 - TRBD2
TGTGCCAGCAGCTTAGCGCGAGAGGGAATGGCTAACTATGGCTACACCTTC CASSLAREGMANYGYTF TRBJ1-2 TRBV7-9 - -
TGTGCCAGCAGCGCTGGCCATGGCAGTTCCTACGAGCAGTACTTC CASSAGHGSSYEQYF TRBJ2-7 TRBV4-2 - -
TGTGCCAGCTCACCAGGGTCCAAGGGGAATGGCTACACCTTC CASSPGSKGNGYTF TRBJ1-2 TRBV18 - -
TGTGCCACCGCGAAAGCACAGGGGGCTCATACGCAGTATTTT CATAKAQGAHTQYF TRBJ2-3 TRBV19 - TRBD1
TGTGCCAGTAGTATGACCTCACAGTACAATCAGCCCCAGCATTTT CASSMTSQYNQPQHF TRBJ1-5 TRBV19 - -
TGTGCCAGCAGCCTAGGGGCGGGACGCAGGGAGACCCAGTACTTC CASSLGAGRRETQYF TRBJ2-5 TRBV7-2 few -
TGTGCCAGCAGCTACGGACAGGCGCAGAGTGGCTACACCTTC CASSYGQAQSGYTF TRBJ1-2 TRBV7-9 - TRBD1
TGTGCCAGCAGCCGGGTTGGGACAGACCCGGGGAAACTGTTTTTT CASSRVGTDPGKLFF TRBJ1-4 TRBV3-1 - TRBD1
TGTGCCAGCAGCTTAGGTGAATGGAACAGGCTTAATCAGCCCCAGCATTTT CASSLGEWNRLNQPQHF TRBJ1-5 TRBV7-8 - -
TGTGCCAGCAGCTTAGCGGTGGGGTCCGAAGAGACCCAGTACTTC CASSLAVGSEETQYF TRBJ2-5 TRBV7-9 few -
TGTGCCAGCAGTCCACGGGGAAGTGACTTCACTAGCACAGATACGCAGTATTTT CASSPRGSDFTSTDTQYF TRBJ2-3 TRBV6-2/TRBV6-3 few -
TGCAGCGTTGAGGAAGACAGCTACGAGCAGTACTTC CSVEEDSYEQYF TRBJ2-7 TRBV29-1 - -
TGTGCCAGCAGCTTCAGGACGCCCGGGGGGCGAGAGACCCAGTACTTC CASSFRTPGGRETQYF TRBJ2-5 TRBV5-4 - -
TGTGCCAGCAGTACGGACGGAAGGGGAGGGGATCAGCCCCAGCATTTT CASSTDGRGGDQPQHF TRBJ1-5 TRBV12-3/TRBV12-4 - -
TGCAGCGCCGGGGACAGGACGGGGGAGCAGTACTTC CSAGDRTGEQYF TRBJ2-7 TRBV29-1 few TRBD1
TGTGCCAGCAGTGGGATGGGTCCGGAGGGCAATCAGCCCCAGCATTTT CASSGMGPEGNQPQHF TRBJ1-5 TRBV6-4 few -
TGCAGCGTTCTGACTAGCAGAGAGACCCAGTACTTC CSVLTSRETQYF TRBJ2-5 TRBV29-1 - TRBD2